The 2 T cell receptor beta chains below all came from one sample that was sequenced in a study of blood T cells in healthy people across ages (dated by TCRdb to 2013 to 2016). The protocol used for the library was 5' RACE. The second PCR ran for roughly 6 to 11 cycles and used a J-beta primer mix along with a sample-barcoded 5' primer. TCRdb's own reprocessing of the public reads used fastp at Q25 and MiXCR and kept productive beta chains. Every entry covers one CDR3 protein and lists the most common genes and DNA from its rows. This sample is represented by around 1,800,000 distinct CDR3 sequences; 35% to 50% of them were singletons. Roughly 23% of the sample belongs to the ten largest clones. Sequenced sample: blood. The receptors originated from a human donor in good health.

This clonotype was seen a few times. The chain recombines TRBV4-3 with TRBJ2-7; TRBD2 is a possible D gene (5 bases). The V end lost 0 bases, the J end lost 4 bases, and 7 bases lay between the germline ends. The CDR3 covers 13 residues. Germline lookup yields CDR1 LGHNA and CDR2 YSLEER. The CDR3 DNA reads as TGCGCCAGCAGCCAAGATTGGGAGTACGAGCAGTACTTC. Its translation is CASSQDWEYEQYF.

CDR3 nucleotide sequence: TGTGCCAGCAGTCTCTTCCACAGGACGGGGGAGCAGTACTTC. Translating gives CASSLFHRTGEQYF. The chain carries TRBV27 and TRBJ2-7; D may match TRBD1 or TRBD2 (5 bases each). Trimming cost V 5 bases and J 7 bases, with 18 bases left between them. Germline values: CDR1 MNHEY, CDR2 SMNVEV (reference sequence). The CDR3 sequence is 14 residues long.